This T cell receptor beta chain was identified in a study of cytomegalovirus exposure and HLA in healthy donors. General observations from the study: A later analysis showed TCR association rates differing by HLA locus, peaking at DRB1 and lowest at HLA-C. Available immune exposure information was restricted to CMV serostatus only.

The CDR3 is 14 amino acids. Germline-derived CDR1 and CDR2 are SGHVS and FQNEAQ. Concerning this clone itself: The antigen remains unidentified. Germline and junction disagree at one end, which may indicate a read error.

PCR primers comprised 60 Vbeta and 13 Jbeta primers. The assay was immunoSEQ multiplex PCR, and TCRdb's table has in-frame clones only and misses some. The repertoire includes 95,000 to 150,000 clones, around 81% of them detected once, and about 2.4% sits in the top ten. The sample comprised PBMCs. This receptor was identified in a woman in her 40s in good health and CMV-seronegative. The chain joins TRBV7-8 to TRBJ1-1, with 8 bases that match TRBD1. CDR3 residues: CASSLRQGNTEALF. DNA for the CDR3: TGTGCCAGCAGCTTACGACAGGGGAACACTGAAGCTCTCTTT.